Sequencing of this T cell receptor beta chain was carried out in a study of cytomegalovirus exposure and HLA in healthy donors. Study results and caveats: An analysis was carried out at a later point. It showed that HLA-associated TCR beta chains were more clonally expanded than equally common non-associated chains. Later analysis identified a missense DCLRE1C variant that was linked to TCR beta V- and J-gene trimming. Certain indistinguishable V segments, among them TRBV6-2 and TRBV6-3, were excluded.

Trimming took off 4 bases at V and 4 bases at J, with 20 bases between the two ends. The CDR3 has 17 amino acids. CDR1 is SGHDT and CDR2 is YYEEEE in the germline V gene. Primers included in the PCR were 60 Vbeta and 13 Jbeta primers. Source study methods: An analysis performed later counted about 80 million unique TCR beta chains (roughly 9.9 million of them shared). Method: immunoSEQ multiplex PCR; TCRdb's copy keeps in-frame clones and lacks some. V and J calls and clone size follow that table, whereas D and trimming were derived from the DNA. The sample holds about 140,000 clones, 70% to 85% seen once. This clone showed up just once. Its antigen is undetermined.

This chain uses TRBV5-6 with TRBJ2-2; D remains unclear. Sequenced sample: PBMCs. The sequence came from a man aged 40-49 years in good health and CMV-seropositive. Here the CDR3 DNA reads TGTGCCAGCAGCCCGTTCTTGGTTCCGCGTTCCACCGGGGAGCTGTTTTTT. It yields the protein CASSPFLVPRSTGELFF.